The sequence of this TCR beta chain was determined in a study of blood T cell repertoires in COVID-19. At the level of the study: PBMCs, B-cell-depleted T cells, or T cells were the source of the cDNA or gDNA that made up the material.

This clone was counted once. Between the trimmed V and J ends, which lost 0 bases and 2 bases, there was a span of 10 bases. CDR1 is MNHEY, CDR2 SMNVEV, per germline (reference sequence). The CDR3 runs 16 residues. Methods used by the authors: Reference gene primer amplification gave estimated nucleated cell counts. Measured with immunoSEQ multiplex PCR; TCRdb has only the in-frame clones, and not every one. The D gene and trimming were derived from the DNA, and the V and J assignments and clone size from that table. The repertoire holds around 170,000 clones, with over 70% as singletons. The receptor comes from a woman in her sixties with acute or convalescent COVID-19. The J gene is TRBJ1-4, the V gene TRBV27; D is ambiguous. Sequenced material: peripheral blood. CDR3 residues: CASSLSGEGTNEKLFF. The DNA of the CDR3 is TGTGCCAGCAGTTTATCAGGAGAGGGTACTAATGAAAAACTGTTTTTT.